These 21 T cell receptor beta chains originate from one sample sequenced in a study of blood T cells in healthy people across ages. PCR was performed a second time for about 7 to 11 cycles using a sample-barcoded 5' primer and a J-beta primer mix. Using its own MiXCR run on the 5' RACE reads, TCRdb lists one record per CDR3 protein. Here the sample spans over 1,300,000 distinct CDR3 sequences, roughly 59% being singletons. Sequencing was done on a sample of blood. The receptors originated from a man in his late teens or twenties in good health.

This chain joins TRBV12-3 or TRBV12-4 and TRBJ2-5, with TRBD2 as a possible D gene (6 bases). Trimming took off 2 bases at V and 4 bases at J, with 14 bases between the two ends. CDR3 length: 15 amino acids. CDR3 bases: TGTGCCAGCAGTTTAAGTGGGGGGAAGGGAGAGACCCAGTACTTC. This codes for CASSLSGGKGETQYF.

Worth noting for this clonotype: A much more abundant neighbour one base away suggests this may be a read error. The chain recombines TRBV20-1 with TRBJ1-6; 9 bases match TRBD1. Germline V gene sequence: CDR1 DFQATT, CDR2 SNEGSKA (reference sequence). This CDR3 comprises 14 residues. The ends lost 5 bases at V and 10 bases at J; junction bases unmatched: 9. For the CDR3, the DNA is TGCAGTGCTCGACCGGGACAGGGAGGGTCACCCCTCCACTTT. Translating it yields CSARPGQGGSPLHF.

The chain recombines TRBV4-1 with TRBJ1-1; unclear D gene. Germline CDR1 reads MGHRA; CDR2 reads YSYEKL. V lost 4 bases, J lost 0 bases, and 9 bases lay in between. The CDR3 has 14 residues. CDR3 in amino acids: CASSLSALNTEAFF. The CDR3 DNA reads as TGCGCCAGCAGCCTAAGCGCCCTGAACACTGAAGCTTTCTTT.

The chain has TRBV5-1 and TRBJ2-3, with 7 positions matching TRBD2. The CDR3 is 15 residues long. CDR1 and CDR2 from the germline V gene are SGHRS and YFSETQ. The trim removed 3 bases at V and 0 bases at J, leaving 4 bases unmatched. The CDR3 region has the DNA TGCGCCAGCAGCTCCCACGGGGGGAGCACAGATACGCAGTATTTT. Residues: CASSSHGGSTDTQYF.

Points on this clonotype: One junction end does not reproduce the germline sequence, and a read error may be involved. This chain uses TRBV12-3 or TRBV12-4 with TRBJ2-1, with TRBD1 matching over 7 bases. The CDR3 has 16 residues. The CDR3 is CVSSVSTGRSYNEQFF. Written as DNA, the CDR3 is TGTGTCAGCAGCGTTTCGACAGGGCGCTCCTACAATGAGCAGTTCTTC.

The gene calls are TRBV2 and TRBJ2-7; TRBD1 is a possible D gene (6 bases). The J call may be in error: the DNA end matches TRBJ2-5 better. The CDR3 contains 14 residues. Germline V gene sequence: CDR1 SNHLY, CDR2 FYNNEI. For the CDR3, the DNA is TGTGCCAGCAGCCAAGGACAGACCTTGGAGACCCAGTACTTC. As protein: CASSQGQTLETQYF.

This chain joins TRBV4-2 and TRBJ2-1; 15 bases align to TRBD2. Germline CDR1 is LGHNA and CDR2 is YNFKEQ. The CDR3 contains 17 residues. Germline trimming cut 4 bases from V and 9 bases from J; bases unmatched to any gene: 10. The CDR3 DNA follows: TGTGCCAGCAGCCCCGAAGGGACTAGCGGGAGGTACGGTGAGCAGTTCTTC. Translation gives CASSPEGTSGRYGEQFF.

This clonotype was detected a few times. The J gene is TRBJ1-6, the V gene TRBV10-3; D uncertain. Per the germline V gene, CDR1 is ENHRY and CDR2 is SYGVKD. The CDR3 sequence is 12 residues long. Trimming took off 4 bases at V and 10 bases at J, with 8 bases between the two ends. The CDR3 spells CAISAGLSPLHF. CDR3 nucleotides: TGTGCCATCAGTGCAGGCCTCTCACCCCTCCACTTT.

V usage is TRBV4-2 and J usage is TRBJ2-1, with 11 bases lining up with TRBD2. CDR1 LGHNA and CDR2 YNFKEQ come from the germline V gene. Unmatched junction bases numbered 8, after V lost 0 bases and J lost 7 bases. The CDR3 length is 17 residues. The CDR3 DNA sequence: TGTGCCAGCAGCCAAGATGTAGCGGGAGGGCCCTCGAATGAGCAGTTCTTC. This gives the protein CASSQDVAGGPSNEQFF.

V is TRBV5-6 and J is TRBJ2-7, with a weak D call TRBD2 (6 bases). From germline, CDR1 is SGHDT and CDR2 YYEEEE. CDR3 size: 14 residues. V was clipped by 5 bases and J by 3 bases, with 15 bases between them. The CDR3 here is CASSRRGELYEQYF. CDR3 nucleotide sequence: TGTGCCAGCAGTCGGCGGGGAGAGCTCTACGAGCAGTACTTC.

The V gene is TRBV27, the J gene TRBJ2-5; 11 bases are shared with TRBD2. V was pared by 5 bases and J by 4 bases, with 6 bases of the junction left unmatched. The CDR3 is made up of 15 amino acids. Germline CDR1 MNHEY, CDR2 SMNVEV (reference sequence). CDR3 sequence: CASSATSGDGETQYF. CDR3 sequence (DNA): TGTGCCAGCAGTGCGACTAGCGGGGATGGAGAGACCCAGTACTTC.

This chain links TRBV29-1 with TRBJ2-7; D remains unclear. Trimming took 4 bases from V and 7 from J, leaving 14 bases between them. Germline CDR1 SQVTM, CDR2 ANQGSEA. The CDR3 has 12 residues. CDR3 amino acids: CSVVSGSGEQYF. For the CDR3, the DNA is TGCAGCGTTGTGAGTGGGTCCGGAGAGCAGTACTTC.

On this clonotype: At one of its ends the junction is not consistent with the germline gene, which may arise from a read error. The CDR3: CASSHRSGTPYEQYF. For the CDR3, the DNA is TGTGCCAGCAGTCACCGCTCCGGGACTCCCTACGAACAGTACTTC. The rearrangement links TRBV12-3 or TRBV12-4 to TRBJ2-7, with D tentatively TRBD2 (6 bases). This CDR3 comprises 15 residues.

This chain uses TRBV6-2 or TRBV6-3 with TRBJ2-1; TRBD1 agrees at 12 bases. CDR1 is MNHEY, CDR2 SVGEGT, per germline. The CDR3 consists of 20 residues. With V trimmed by 2 bases and J by 7 bases, 18 bases remained unmatched. This CDR3 is CASSYPSGTGGIETKNEQFF. CDR3 DNA sequence: TGTGCCAGCAGTTACCCGTCCGGGACAGGGGGCATCGAGACTAAGAATGAGCAGTTCTTC.

In this sample, this clonotype turned up once. V gene TRBV6-5 combines with J gene TRBJ2-1, with D possibly being TRBD2 (6 bases). The CDR3 spans 16 residues. Germline V gene data show CDR1 as MNHEY and CDR2 as SVGAGI. The germline V and J ends were trimmed by 3 bases and 14 bases, with 26 bases remaining between them. CDR3 sequence: CASSYFGVRKLAGEFF. CDR3 in DNA: TGTGCCAGCAGTTATTTTGGCGTGAGGAAACTAGCCGGTGAGTTCTTC.

V is TRBV12-3 or TRBV12-4 and J is TRBJ1-1; D perhaps matches TRBD1 (6 bases). With 6 bases removed from V and 4 bases from J, the gap between germline ends came to 12 bases. This CDR3 comprises 13 residues. CDR3 residues: CASSTDSGTEAFF. The CDR3 DNA is TGTGCCAGCAGCACGGACAGTGGCACTGAAGCTTTCTTT.

The chain links TRBV27 to TRBJ2-2; no firm D call. Deletions cut 3 bases from V and 8 bases from J, with 16 bases between. The CDR3 spans 15 residues. Germline V gives CDR1 MNHEY, CDR2 SMNVEV (reference sequence). The CDR3 here is CASSFQTQGPGELFF. The CDR3 DNA reads TGTGCCAGCAGTTTTCAGACCCAAGGGCCTGGGGAGCTGTTTTTT.

The V call is TRBV29-1, the J call TRBJ2-5; no definite D call. Germline CDR1 reads SQVTM; CDR2 reads ANQGSEA. V shed 6 bases and J shed 3 bases, with 11 bases lying between them. This CDR3 spans 12 amino acids. CDR3 in DNA: TGCAGCGTCAGAGACGAGGAAGAGACCCAGTACTTC. The encoded protein is CSVRDEEETQYF. The variable domain in full, with the rest retrieved from reference TRBV29-1 and TRBJ2-5, is SAVISQKPSRDICQRGTSLTIQCQVDSQVTMMFWYRQQPGQSLTLIATANQGSEATYESGFVIDKFPISRPNLTFSTLTVSNMSPEDSSIYLCSVRDEEETQYFGPGTRLLVL.

CDR3 sequence (DNA): TGTGCCAGCAGGCGGACTAGCGGGCAAGAGACCCAGTACTTC. This translates into CASRRTSGQETQYF. The chain is built from TRBV2 and TRBJ2-5; 11 bases are a match to TRBD2. Germline values: CDR1 SNHLY, CDR2 FYNNEI. CDR3 size: 14 residues. The ends lost 6 bases at V and 2 bases at J; junction bases unmatched: 2.

The chain links TRBV5-6 to TRBJ2-4; D assignment may be TRBD1 or TRBD2 (5 bases each). V dropped 2 bases and J dropped 3 bases, with 9 bases sitting between them. The CDR3 runs to 14 residues. In germline, CDR1 is SGHDT, CDR2 YYEEEE. The CDR3 nucleotides read TGTGCCAGCAGCTTCCGAGGGGTCAAAAACATTCAGTACTTC. Amino acid sequence: CASSFRGVKNIQYF.

This rearrangement joins TRBV3-1 to TRBJ1-1; D call uncertain. The V and J ends lost 5 bases and 0 bases respectively, with 10 bases between them. Germline V gene sequence: CDR1 LGHDT, CDR2 YNNKEL (reference sequence). The CDR3 loop spans 14 amino acids. The chain's CDR3 is CASSFAGLNTEAFF. CDR3 in DNA: TGTGCCAGCAGCTTCGCGGGGTTGAACACTGAAGCTTTCTTT.